This T cell receptor (beta chain) was captured in a study of OX40 agonist ivuxolimab in advanced cancers. Study background: Ivuxolimab is an agonistic anti-OX40 (CD134) antibody, and patients were treated with it. Patients got intravenous ivuxolimab at 0.01 to 10 mg/kg every 2 weeks.

The data were produced by immunoSEQ multiplex PCR, yet TCRdb's version contains in-frame clones alone and is incomplete. The sample consists of more than 50,000 clones, roughly 84% of them appearing once. Peripheral blood came from all dose cohorts at three timepoints. The study, taken as a whole, reports: More expanded clones were seen, on average, in CD8+ T cells than in CD4+.

This clone was detected only a few times. Antigen unknown. Trimming removed 6 bases at V and 2 bases at J, with 8 bases between. The CDR3 consists of 12 residues. Germline assignment: CDR1 MNHEY and CDR2 SVGAGI. The chain uses TRBV6-5 and TRBJ2-7; D uncertain. The TCR was taken from an adult with an advanced solid tumor such as melanoma, head and neck, liver or kidney cancer. The sequenced sample was CD4+ or CD8+ T cells sorted from blood, obtained in a trial of the OX40 agonist ivuxolimab. This CDR3 reads CASSSRAYEQYF. DNA of the CDR3: TGTGCCAGCAGCAGTCGGGCCTACGAGCAGTACTTC.